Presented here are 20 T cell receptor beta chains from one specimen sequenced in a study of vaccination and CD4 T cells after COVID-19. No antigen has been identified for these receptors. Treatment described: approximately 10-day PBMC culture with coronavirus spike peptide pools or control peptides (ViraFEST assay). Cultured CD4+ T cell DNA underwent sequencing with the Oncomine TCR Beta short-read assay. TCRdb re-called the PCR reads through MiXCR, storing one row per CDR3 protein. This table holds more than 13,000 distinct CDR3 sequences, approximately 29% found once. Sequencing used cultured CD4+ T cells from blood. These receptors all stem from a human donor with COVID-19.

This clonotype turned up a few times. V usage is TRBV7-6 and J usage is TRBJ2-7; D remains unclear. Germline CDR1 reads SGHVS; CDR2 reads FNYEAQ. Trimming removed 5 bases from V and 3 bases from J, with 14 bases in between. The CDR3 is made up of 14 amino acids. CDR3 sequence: CASSPEQPFYEQYF. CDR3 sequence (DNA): TGTGCCAGCAGCCCAGAGCAGCCCTTCTACGAGCAGTACTTC.

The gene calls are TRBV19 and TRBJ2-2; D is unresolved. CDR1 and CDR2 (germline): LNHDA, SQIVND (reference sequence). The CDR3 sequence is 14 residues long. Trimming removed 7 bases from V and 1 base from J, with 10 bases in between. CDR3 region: CASNIHWNTGELFF. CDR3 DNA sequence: TGTGCCAGTAATATCCATTGGAACACCGGGGAGCTGTTTTTT.

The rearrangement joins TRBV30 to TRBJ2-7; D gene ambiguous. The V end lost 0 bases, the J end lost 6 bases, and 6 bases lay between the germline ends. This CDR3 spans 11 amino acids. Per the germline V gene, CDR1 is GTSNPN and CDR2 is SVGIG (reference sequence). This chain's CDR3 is CAWSVKREQYF. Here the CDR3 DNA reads TGTGCCTGGAGTGTCAAGCGCGAGCAGTACTTC.

This CDR3 is CASSLSSRGGEQYF. The CDR3 region has the DNA TGTGCCAGCAGTTTATCGAGCAGGGGTGGCGAGCAGTACTTC. V gene TRBV28 combines with J gene TRBJ2-7; weak D call: TRBD1 (6 bases). CDR3 size: 14 residues. Trimming pared 1 base from V and 6 bases from J, leaving 13 bases between. Germline assignment: CDR1 MDHEN and CDR2 SYDVKM.

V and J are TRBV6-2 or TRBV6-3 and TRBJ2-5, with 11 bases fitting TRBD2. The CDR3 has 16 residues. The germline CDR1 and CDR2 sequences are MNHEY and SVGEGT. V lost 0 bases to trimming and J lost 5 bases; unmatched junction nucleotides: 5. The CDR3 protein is CASSYSSGGALETQYF. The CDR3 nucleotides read TGTGCCAGCAGTTACTCTAGCGGGGGGGCGCTTGAGACCCAGTACTTC.

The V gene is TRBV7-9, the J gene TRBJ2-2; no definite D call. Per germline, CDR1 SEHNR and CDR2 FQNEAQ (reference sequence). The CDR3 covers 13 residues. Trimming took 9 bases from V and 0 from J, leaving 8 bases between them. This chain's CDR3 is CASSTANTGELFF. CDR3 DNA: TGTGCCAGTAGTACAGCGAACACCGGGGAGCTGTTTTTT.

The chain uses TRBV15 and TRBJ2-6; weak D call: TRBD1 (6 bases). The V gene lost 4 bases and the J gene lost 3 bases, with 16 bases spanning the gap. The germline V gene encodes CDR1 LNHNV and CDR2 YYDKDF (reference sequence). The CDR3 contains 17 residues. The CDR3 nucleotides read TGTGCCACCAGCAAGCTACAGGGTTCTGGTGGGGCCAACGTCCTGACTTTC. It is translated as CATSKLQGSGGANVLTF.

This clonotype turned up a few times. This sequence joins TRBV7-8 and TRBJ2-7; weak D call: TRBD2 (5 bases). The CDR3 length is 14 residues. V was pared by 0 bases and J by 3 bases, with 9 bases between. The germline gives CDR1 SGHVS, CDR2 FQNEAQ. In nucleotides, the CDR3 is TGTGCCAGCAGCTTAGCAGCGGCAATCTACGAGCAGTACTTC. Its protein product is CASSLAAAIYEQYF.

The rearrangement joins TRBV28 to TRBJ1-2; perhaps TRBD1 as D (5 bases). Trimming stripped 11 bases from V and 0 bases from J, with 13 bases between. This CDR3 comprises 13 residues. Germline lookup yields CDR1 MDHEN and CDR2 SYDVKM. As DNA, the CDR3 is TGTGCCGTCCGGACACCAGCTAACTATGGCTACACCTTC. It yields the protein CAVRTPANYGYTF.

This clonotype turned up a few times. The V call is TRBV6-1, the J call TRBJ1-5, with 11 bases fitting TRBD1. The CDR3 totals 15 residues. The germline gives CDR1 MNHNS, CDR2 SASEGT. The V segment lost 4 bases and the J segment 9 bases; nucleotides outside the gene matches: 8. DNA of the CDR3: TGTGCCAGCAGTGGAGGACAGGGGGCGCCCGGGCCCCAGCATTTT. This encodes CASSGGQGAPGPQHF.

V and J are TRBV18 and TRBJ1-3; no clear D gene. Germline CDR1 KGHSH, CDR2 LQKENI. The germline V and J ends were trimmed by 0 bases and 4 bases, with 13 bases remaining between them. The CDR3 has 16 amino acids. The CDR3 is CASSPPVPGSGNTIYF. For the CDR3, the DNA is TGTGCCAGCTCACCACCGGTCCCGGGGTCGGGAAACACCATATATTTT.

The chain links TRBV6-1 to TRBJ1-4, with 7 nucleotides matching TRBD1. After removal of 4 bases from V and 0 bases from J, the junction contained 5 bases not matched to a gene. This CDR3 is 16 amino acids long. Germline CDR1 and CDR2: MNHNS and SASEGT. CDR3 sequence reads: CASSGQGSSTNEKLFF. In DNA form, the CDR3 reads TGTGCCAGCAGTGGACAGGGTTCCTCAACTAATGAAAAACTGTTTTTT.

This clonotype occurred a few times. The CDR3 bases are TGCGCCAGCAGCTTGGACAGGGGTAACTATGGCTACACCTTC. It codes for CASSLDRGNYGYTF. V and J are TRBV5-1 and TRBJ1-2; TRBD1 agrees at 7 bases. Germline V gene data show CDR1 as SGHRS and CDR2 as YFSETQ. Germline trimming cut 0 bases from V and 1 base from J; bases unmatched to any gene: 0. CDR3 length: 14 amino acids.

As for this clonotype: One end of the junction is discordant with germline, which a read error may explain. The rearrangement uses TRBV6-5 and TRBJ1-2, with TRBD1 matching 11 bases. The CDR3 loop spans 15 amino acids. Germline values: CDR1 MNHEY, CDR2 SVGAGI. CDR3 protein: CASSYRDRGVYGYSF. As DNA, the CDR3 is TGTGCCAGCAGTTACCGGGACAGGGGGGTCTATGGCTACTCCTTC.

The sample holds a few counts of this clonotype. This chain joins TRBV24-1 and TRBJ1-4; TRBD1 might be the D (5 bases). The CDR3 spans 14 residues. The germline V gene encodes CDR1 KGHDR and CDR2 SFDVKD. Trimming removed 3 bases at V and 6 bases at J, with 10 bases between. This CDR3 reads CATSDPGGDEKLFF. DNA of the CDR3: TGTGCCACCAGTGATCCTGGGGGAGATGAAAAACTGTTTTTT.

CDR3: CASSIFSDSGNTIYF. The CDR3 nucleotides are TGTGCCAGTAGTATATTTTCGGACTCTGGAAACACCATATATTTT. The V call is TRBV19, the J call TRBJ1-3; D call uncertain. Germline V CDR1 and CDR2: LNHDA, SQIVND (reference sequence). The CDR3 length is 15 residues. Trimming shortened V by 2 bases and J by 0 bases, and 8 bases separated the two germline ends.

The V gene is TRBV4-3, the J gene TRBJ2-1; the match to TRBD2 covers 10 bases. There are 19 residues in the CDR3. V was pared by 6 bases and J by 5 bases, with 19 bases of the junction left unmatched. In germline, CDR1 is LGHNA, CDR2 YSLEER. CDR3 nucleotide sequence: TGCGCCAGCAGTCCCAAGATAATTCCCCTTAGCGGGGGGAACAATGAGCAGTTCTTC. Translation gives CASSPKIIPLSGGNNEQFF.

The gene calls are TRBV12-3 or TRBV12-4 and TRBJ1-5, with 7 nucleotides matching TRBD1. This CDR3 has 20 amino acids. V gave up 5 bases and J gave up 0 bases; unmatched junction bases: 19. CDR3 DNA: TGTGCCAGCAGTACCTTGGGTCTTCCGGGACAGAGATATAGCAATCAGCCCCAGCATTTT. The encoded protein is CASSTLGLPGQRYSNQPQHF.

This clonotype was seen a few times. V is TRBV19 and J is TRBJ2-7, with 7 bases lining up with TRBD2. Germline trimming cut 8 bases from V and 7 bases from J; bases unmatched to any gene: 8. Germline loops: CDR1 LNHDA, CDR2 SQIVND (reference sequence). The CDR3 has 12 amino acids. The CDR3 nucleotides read TGTGCCAGTCGACAACCCGGGGGGGAGCAGTACTTC. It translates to CASRQPGGEQYF.

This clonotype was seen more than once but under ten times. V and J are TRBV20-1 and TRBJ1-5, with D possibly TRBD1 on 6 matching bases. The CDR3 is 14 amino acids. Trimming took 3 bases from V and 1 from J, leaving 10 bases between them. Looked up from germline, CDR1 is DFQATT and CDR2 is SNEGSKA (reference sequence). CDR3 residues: CSASVQGSNQPQHF. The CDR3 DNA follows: TGCAGTGCTAGCGTACAGGGAAGCAATCAGCCCCAGCATTTT.